These T cell receptor beta chains were read from a single sample in a study of blood T cell repertoires in COVID-19. The table came from immunoSEQ multiplex PCR; TCRdb's copy has only in-frame clones and leaves some out. The profile shows approximately 210,000 clones, 70% to 85% of them singletons. Sequencing used PBMCs or T cells enriched from blood (not recorded which). These receptors came from a woman aged 55-75 years who had recovered from COVID-19. The CDR3 runs from the conserved cysteine through the conserved F or W. A D gene is named only where the DNA matches it firmly. Size tells how often a clone was seen (once, few, many) or the class of an expanded clone, and some rows leave it out.

TRBJ1-2 | . | TRBV3-1/TRBV3-2 | TRBD1 | CASSQVQGGAVIYGYTF | TGTGCCAGCAGCCAAGTCCAGGGGGGCGCAGTAATCTATGGCTACACCTTC
TRBJ1-1 | . | TRBV27 | . | CASRRGGSEAFF | TGTGCCAGCAGACGCGGGGGCAGTGAAGCTTTCTTT
TRBJ2-7 | . | TRBV6-5 | TRBD1 | CASISTGGSYEQYF | TGTGCCAGCATATCCACAGGGGGGTCCTACGAGCAGTACTTC
TRBJ1-5 | . | TRBV19 | TRBD1 | CASSPGTGGLQPQHF | TGTGCCAGTAGTCCCGGGACAGGGGGCCTTCAGCCCCAGCATTTT
TRBJ2-7 | . | TRBV6-1 | TRBD1 | CASSEEGTGYYEQYF | TGTGCCAGCAGTGAAGAGGGGACAGGGTACTACGAGCAGTACTTC
TRBJ2-2 | . | TRBV3-1/TRBV3-2 | . | CASSQTGRSGELFF | TGTGCCAGCAGCCAGACAGGTCGAAGCGGGGAGCTGTTTTTT
TRBJ2-3 | . | TRBV5-6 | TRBD1 | CASSFGTGVSDTQYF | TGTGCCAGCAGCTTCGGGACAGGGGTATCAGATACGCAGTATTTT
TRBJ2-6 | . | TRBV15 | TRBD1 | CATSRDGGQDSGANVLTF | TGTGCCACCAGCAGAGATGGAGGACAGGACTCTGGGGCCAACGTCCTGACTTTC
TRBJ1-1 | . | TRBV2 | TRBD1 | CASSWDRGTEAFF | TGTGCCAGCAGCTGGGACAGGGGAACTGAAGCTTTCTTT
TRBJ2-2 | once | TRBV19 | TRBD1 | CASSNPGQGANGELFF | TGTGCCAGTAGTAACCCGGGACAGGGGGCGAACGGGGAGCTGTTTTTT
TRBJ2-7 | . | TRBV29-1 | . | CSATASGGVSYEQYF | TGCAGCGCCACGGCGAGTGGCGGGGTCTCCTACGAGCAGTACTTC
TRBJ2-1 | . | TRBV5-1 | TRBD2 | CASSLSGGGYNEQFF | TGCGCCAGCAGCTTGTCGGGCGGGGGTTACAATGAGCAGTTCTTC
TRBJ2-7 | . | TRBV7-9 | TRBD2 | CASSFQGGYEQYF | TGTGCCAGCAGCTTCCAGGGAGGGTACGAGCAGTACTTC
TRBJ1-1 | . | TRBV7-3 | . | CASSSTGNTEAFF | TGTGCCAGCAGCTCCACAGGGAACACTGAAGCTTTCTTT
TRBJ1-2 | . | TRBV27 | . | CASSLSGPYGYTF | TGTGCCAGCAGTTTATCTGGCCCCTATGGCTACACCTTC
TRBJ2-1 | . | TRBV5-4 | TRBD2 | CASSLRASGNKEQFF | TGTGCCAGCAGCTTGAGGGCTAGCGGGAATAAGGAGCAGTTCTTC
TRBJ2-7 | . | TRBV27 | TRBD2 | CASSPRTSGLYEQYF | TGTGCCAGCAGCCCTAGGACTAGCGGGCTATACGAGCAGTACTTC
TRBJ2-2 | . | TRBV21-1 | . | CASSKNGLATGELFF | TGTGCCAGCAGCAAAAACGGACTAGCCACTGGGGAGCTGTTTTTT
TRBJ2-5 | once | TRBV12-3/TRBV12-4 | . | CASNLGGAETQYF | TGTGCCAGCAATCTTGGCGGGGCGGAGACCCAGTACTTC
TRBJ2-1 | . | TRBV5-4 | . | CASSLRDGYYNEQFF | TGTGCCAGCAGCTTGAGAGACGGGTACTACAATGAGCAGTTCTTC
TRBJ1-2 | . | TRBV18 | TRBD1 | CASSEQGSRANYGYTF | TGTGCCAGCTCAGAACAGGGGTCAAGAGCTAACTATGGCTACACCTTC
TRBJ1-2 | . | TRBV7-9 | . | CASRVQEGNYGYTF | TGTGCCAGCAGGGTACAGGAGGGTAACTATGGCTACACCTTC
TRBJ1-1 | . | TRBV27 | . | CASSHRVGWDTEAFF | TGTGCCAGCAGCCACAGGGTCGGATGGGACACTGAAGCTTTCTTT
TRBJ1-1 | . | TRBV30 | . | CAWSGIWGETNTEAFF | TGTGCCTGGAGTGGCATTTGGGGCGAGACGAACACTGAAGCTTTCTTT
TRBJ1-4 | . | TRBV5-4 | TRBD1 | CASSSSKTGGNEKLFF | TGTGCCAGCAGCTCATCAAAGACAGGGGGGAATGAAAAACTGTTTTTT
TRBJ1-1 | . | TRBV5-4 | . | CASSARQSLNTEAFF | TGTGCCAGCAGCGCCCGACAGTCCCTGAACACTGAAGCTTTCTTT
TRBJ2-1 | . | TRBV21-1 | . | CASSNKENYKDNEQFF | TGTGCCAGCAGCAATAAGGAGAACTACAAGGACAATGAGCAGTTCTTC
TRBJ2-6 | . | TRBV6-6 | . | CASSYQGYGANVLTF | TGTGCCAGCAGTTACCAGGGGTACGGGGCCAACGTCCTGACTTTC
TRBJ2-3 | . | TRBV10-1 | . | CASSPGIGTQYF | TGCGCCAGCAGCCCAGGTATAGGCACGCAGTATTTT
TRBJ1-1 | . | TRBV5-4 | . | CASSSGGKNTEAFF | TGTGCCAGCAGCTCGGGGGGAAAGAACACTGAAGCTTTCTTT
TRBJ2-2 | . | TRBV7-8 | . | CASSLQTPNTGELFF | TGTGCCAGCAGCCTTCAGACTCCGAACACCGGGGAGCTGTTTTTT
TRBJ2-1 | . | TRBV3-1/TRBV3-2 | . | CASSQDLAAWYNEQFF | TGTGCCAGCAGCCAAGACTTAGCGGCTTGGTACAATGAGCAGTTCTTC
TRBJ2-7 | . | TRBV2 | . | CASSFTYEQYF | TGTGCCAGCAGTTTTACCTACGAGCAGTACTTC
TRBJ1-6 | . | TRBV6-2/TRBV6-3 | TRBD1 | CASSLRGRGNSPLHF | TGTGCCAGCAGTCTCAGGGGGCGCGGAAATTCACCCCTCCACTTT
TRBJ1-5 | . | TRBV7-9 | . | CASSFGQDSRGNQPQHF | TGTGCCAGCAGCTTCGGGCAAGACAGTCGGGGCAATCAGCCCCAGCATTTT
TRBJ1-6 | . | TRBV19 | TRBD1 | CASSAGTENSPLHF | TGTGCCAGTAGTGCCGGGACAGAGAATTCACCCCTCCACTTT
TRBJ1-4 | . | TRBV3-1/TRBV3-2 | . | CASSQDVGVMKLFF | TGTGCCAGCAGCCAAGATGTAGGGGTTATGAAACTGTTTTTT
TRBJ2-1 | . | TRBV9 | . | CASSANGRDEQFF | TGTGCCAGCAGCGCTAACGGGAGAGATGAGCAGTTCTTC
TRBJ2-1 | . | TRBV4-1 | . | CASSQDPEKLARNEQFF | TGCGCCAGCAGCCAAGATCCTGAAAAGCTAGCTCGCAATGAGCAGTTCTTC
TRBJ1-2 | . | TRBV28 | TRBD1 | CASRFDRGSGGYTF | TGTGCCAGCAGATTCGACAGGGGATCGGGGGGCTACACCTTC